This T cell receptor beta chain was obtained from a study of low-dose radiotherapy and immunotherapy resistance in tumors. With TRAV- and TRBV-specific primers, first-strand cDNA was made, covering the alpha and beta chains. With a V-primer adapter and a constant-region primer, TCRs were amplified for around 21 PCR cycles. TCRdb independently ran MiXCR on the reads; one entry per CDR3 protein. This table has roughly 40,000 distinct CDR3 sequences, less than 30% appearing once. In this sample, this clonotype turned up many times. This sample's time point: after trial treatment. Treatment denoted: LDRT plus nivolumab, ipilimumab, low-dose cyclophosphamide and aspirin (RACIN trial). The CDR3 spans 14 residues. Germline-derived CDR1 and CDR2 are KGHSH and LQKENI. The V end lost 1 base, the J end lost 3 bases, and 9 bases lay between the germline ends.

Sequencing was performed on PBMCs, taken after low-dose radiotherapy plus immunotherapy. This receptor was taken from a male donor with prostate cancer. The V gene is TRBV18, the J gene TRBJ1-2; D not resolved. CDR3 sequence reads: CASSPLETHYGYTF. In nucleotides, the CDR3 is TGTGCCAGCTCACCACTGGAGACGCACTATGGCTACACCTTC.